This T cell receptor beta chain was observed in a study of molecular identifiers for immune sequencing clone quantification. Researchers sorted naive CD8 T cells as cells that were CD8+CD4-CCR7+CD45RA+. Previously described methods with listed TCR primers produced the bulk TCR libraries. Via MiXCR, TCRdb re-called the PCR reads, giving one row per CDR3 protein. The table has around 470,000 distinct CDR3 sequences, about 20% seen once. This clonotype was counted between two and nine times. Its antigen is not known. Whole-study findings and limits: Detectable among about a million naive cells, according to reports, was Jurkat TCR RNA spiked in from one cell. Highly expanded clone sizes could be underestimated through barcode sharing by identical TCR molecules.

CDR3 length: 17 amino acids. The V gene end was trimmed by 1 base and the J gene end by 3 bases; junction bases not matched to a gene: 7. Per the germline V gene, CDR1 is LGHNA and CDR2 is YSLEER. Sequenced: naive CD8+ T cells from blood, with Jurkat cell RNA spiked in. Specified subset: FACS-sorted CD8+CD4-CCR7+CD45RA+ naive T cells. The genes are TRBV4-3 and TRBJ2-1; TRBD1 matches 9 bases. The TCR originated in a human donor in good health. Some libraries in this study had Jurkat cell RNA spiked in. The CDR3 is CASSQAMRTGDYNEQFF. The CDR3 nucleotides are TGCGCCAGCAGCCAAGCGATGCGGACAGGGGACTACAATGAGCAGTTCTTC.